The clone carrying this T cell receptor beta chain appeared many times. The antigen remains undetermined. TCRdb re-called the 5' RACE reads through MiXCR, storing one row per CDR3 protein. This table has about 280,000 distinct CDR3 sequences, 8.2% appearing once. The CDR3 contains 15 residues. Per germline, CDR1 SEHNR and CDR2 FQNEAQ (reference sequence). Trimming pared 8 bases from V and 3 bases from J, leaving 19 bases between. The sample comes from a study of T-cell memory formation after mild COVID-19. Study summary: TCR clusters mostly belonged to single donors.

Study observations and caveats: Balance between CD4 and CD8 was seen in clones contracting day 15 to 85, and a CD4+ lean was seen in later expanders.

The chain recombines TRBV7-9 with TRBJ1-1, with D tentatively TRBD1 (5 bases). The sequencing input was PBMCs or a T cell subset sorted from them (not recorded which). This TCR was sampled from a man between 18 and 29 years old who had mild COVID-19 (a few samples of this study predate the infection). Cell type and time point are not known. This CDR3 is CASSSGTGAYTEAFF. CDR3 sequence (DNA): TGTGCCAGCTCCTCCGGGACCGGGGCATACACTGAAGCTTTCTTT.